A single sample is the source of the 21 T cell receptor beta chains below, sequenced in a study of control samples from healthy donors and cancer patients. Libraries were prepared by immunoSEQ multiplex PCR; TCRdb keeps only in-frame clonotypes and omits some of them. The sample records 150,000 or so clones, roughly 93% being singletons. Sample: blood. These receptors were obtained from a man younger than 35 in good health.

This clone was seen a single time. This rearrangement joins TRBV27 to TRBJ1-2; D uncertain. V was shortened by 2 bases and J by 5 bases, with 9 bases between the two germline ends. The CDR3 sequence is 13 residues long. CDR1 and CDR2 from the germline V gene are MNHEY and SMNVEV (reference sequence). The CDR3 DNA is TGTGCCAGCAGTTTAGCGACAAATTATGGCTACACCTTC. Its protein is CASSLATNYGYTF.

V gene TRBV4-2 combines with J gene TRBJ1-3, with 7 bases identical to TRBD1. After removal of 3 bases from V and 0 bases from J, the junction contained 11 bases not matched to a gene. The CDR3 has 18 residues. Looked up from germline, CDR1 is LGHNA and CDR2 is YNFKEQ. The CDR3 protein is CASSQAPGGTNSGNTIYF. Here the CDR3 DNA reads TGTGCCAGCAGCCAGGCCCCAGGGGGGACCAACTCTGGAAACACCATATATTTT.

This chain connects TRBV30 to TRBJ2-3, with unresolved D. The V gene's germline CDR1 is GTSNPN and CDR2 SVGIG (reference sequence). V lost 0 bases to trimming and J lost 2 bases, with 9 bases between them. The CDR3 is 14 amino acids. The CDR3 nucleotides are TGTGCCTGGAGTGTAGGCCAGCTCACAGATACGCAGTATTTT. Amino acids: CAWSVGQLTDTQYF.

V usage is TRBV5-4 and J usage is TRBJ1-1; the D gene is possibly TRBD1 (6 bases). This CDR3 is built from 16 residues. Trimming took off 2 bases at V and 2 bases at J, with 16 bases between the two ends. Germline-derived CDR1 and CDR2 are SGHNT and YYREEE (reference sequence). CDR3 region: CASSLSRQGPNTEAFF. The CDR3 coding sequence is TGTGCCAGCAGCTTATCCCGTCAGGGGCCAAACACTGAAGCTTTCTTT.

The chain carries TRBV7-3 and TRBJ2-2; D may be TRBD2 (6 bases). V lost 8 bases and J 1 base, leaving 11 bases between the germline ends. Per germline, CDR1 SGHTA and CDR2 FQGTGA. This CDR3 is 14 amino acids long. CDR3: CASRRGRNTGELFF. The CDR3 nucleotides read TGTGCCAGCCGCCGGGGGAGGAACACCGGGGAGCTGTTTTTT.

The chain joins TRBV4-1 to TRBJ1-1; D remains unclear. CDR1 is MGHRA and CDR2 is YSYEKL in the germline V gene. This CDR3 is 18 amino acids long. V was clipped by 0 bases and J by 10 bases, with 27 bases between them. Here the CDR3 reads CASSQELRLQERESVAFF. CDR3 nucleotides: TGCGCCAGCAGCCAAGAGTTGAGGCTTCAGGAGAGAGAATCAGTAGCTTTCTTT.

The DNA for the CDR3 is TGTGCCAGCAGCCAACGCGACAGGGTGAGTGGCTACACCTTC. This codes for CASSQRDRVSGYTF. The chain links TRBV3-1 (or the pseudogene TRBV3-2) to TRBJ1-2, with 7 bases lining up with TRBD1. CDR3 length: 14 amino acids. V was clipped by 2 bases and J by 7 bases; unmatched bases: 7. Germline V gene lookup returns CDR1 LGHDT and CDR2 YNNKEL (reference sequence).

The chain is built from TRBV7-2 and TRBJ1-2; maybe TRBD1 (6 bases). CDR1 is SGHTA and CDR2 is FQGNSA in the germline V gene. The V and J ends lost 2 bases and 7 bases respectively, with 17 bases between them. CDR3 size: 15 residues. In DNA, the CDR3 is TGTGCCAGCAGCTTAAGGGACACCCCATTCGGTGGCTACACCTTC. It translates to CASSLRDTPFGGYTF.

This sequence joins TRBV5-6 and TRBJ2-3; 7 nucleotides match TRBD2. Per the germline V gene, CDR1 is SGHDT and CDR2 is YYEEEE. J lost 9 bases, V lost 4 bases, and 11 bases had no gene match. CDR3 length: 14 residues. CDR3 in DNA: TGTGCCAGCAGCCGCGTCACTGCCGGGGGGACGCAGTATTTT. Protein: CASSRVTAGGTQYF.

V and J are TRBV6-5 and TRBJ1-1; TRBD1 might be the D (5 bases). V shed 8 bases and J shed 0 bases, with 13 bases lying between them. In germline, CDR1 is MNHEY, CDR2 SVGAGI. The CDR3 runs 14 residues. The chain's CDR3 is CASRRTRLNTEAFF. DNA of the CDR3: TGTGCCAGCCGCCGGACACGCTTGAACACTGAAGCTTTCTTT.

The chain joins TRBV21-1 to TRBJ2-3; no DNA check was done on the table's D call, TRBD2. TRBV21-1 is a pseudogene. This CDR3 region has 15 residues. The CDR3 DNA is TGTGCCAGCAGCAATGGGACTAGCATTTTGGATACGCAGTATTTT. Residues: CASSNGTSILDTQYF.

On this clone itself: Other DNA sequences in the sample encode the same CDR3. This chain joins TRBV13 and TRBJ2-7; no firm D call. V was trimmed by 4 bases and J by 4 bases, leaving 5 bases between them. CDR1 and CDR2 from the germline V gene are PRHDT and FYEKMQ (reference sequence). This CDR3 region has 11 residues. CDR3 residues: CASSSRYEQYF. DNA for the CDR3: TGTGCCAGCAGCTCGAGGTACGAGCAGTACTTC.

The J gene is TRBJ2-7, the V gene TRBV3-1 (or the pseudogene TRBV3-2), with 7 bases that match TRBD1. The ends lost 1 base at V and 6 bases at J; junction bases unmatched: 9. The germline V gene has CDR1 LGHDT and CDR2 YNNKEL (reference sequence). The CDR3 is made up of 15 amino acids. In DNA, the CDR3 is TGTGCCAGCAGCCAAGGAAAAAGGGGGCTTCCCGAGCAGTACTTC. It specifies CASSQGKRGLPEQYF.

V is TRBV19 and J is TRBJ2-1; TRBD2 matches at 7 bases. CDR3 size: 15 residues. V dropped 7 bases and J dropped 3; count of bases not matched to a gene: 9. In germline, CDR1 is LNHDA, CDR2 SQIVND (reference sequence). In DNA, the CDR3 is TGTGCCAGTACCCACGCGGGAGCAAACTACAATGAGCAGTTCTTC. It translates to CASTHAGANYNEQFF.

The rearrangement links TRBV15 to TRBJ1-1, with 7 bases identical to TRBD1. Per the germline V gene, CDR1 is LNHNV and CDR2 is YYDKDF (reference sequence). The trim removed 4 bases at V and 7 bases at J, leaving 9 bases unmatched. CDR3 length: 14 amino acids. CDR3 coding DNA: TGTGCCACCAGCACGCGGACAGGACAAAATGAAGCTTTCTTT. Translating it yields CATSTRTGQNEAFF.

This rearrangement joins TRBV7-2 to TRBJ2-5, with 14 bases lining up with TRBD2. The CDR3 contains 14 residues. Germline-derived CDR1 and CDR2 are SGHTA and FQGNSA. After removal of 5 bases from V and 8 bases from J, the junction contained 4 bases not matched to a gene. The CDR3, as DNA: TGTGCCAGCAGCCTGGGACTAGCGGGAGAAACCCAGTACTTC. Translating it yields CASSLGLAGETQYF.

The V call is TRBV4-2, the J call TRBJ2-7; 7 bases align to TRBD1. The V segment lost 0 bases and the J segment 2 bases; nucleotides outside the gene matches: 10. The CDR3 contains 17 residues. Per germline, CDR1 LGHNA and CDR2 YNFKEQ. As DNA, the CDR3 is TGTGCCAGCAGCCAAGAGGTTACAGGGGCTGGTGCCTACGAGCAGTACTTC. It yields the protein CASSQEVTGAGAYEQYF.

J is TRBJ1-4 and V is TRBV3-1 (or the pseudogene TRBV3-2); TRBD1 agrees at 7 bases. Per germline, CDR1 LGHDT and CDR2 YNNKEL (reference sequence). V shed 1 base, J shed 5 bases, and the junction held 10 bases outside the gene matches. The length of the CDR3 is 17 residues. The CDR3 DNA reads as TGTGCCAGCAGCCAAGTCAACCGGCAGGGGGGGAATGAAAAACTGTTTTTT. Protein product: CASSQVNRQGGNEKLFF.

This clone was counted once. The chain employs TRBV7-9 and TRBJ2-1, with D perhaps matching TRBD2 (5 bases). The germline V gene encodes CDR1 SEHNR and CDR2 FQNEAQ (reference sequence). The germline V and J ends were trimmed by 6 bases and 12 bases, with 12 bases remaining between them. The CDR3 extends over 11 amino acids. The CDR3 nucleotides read TGTGCCAGCAGTTTGTCGGACTGGCAGTTCTTC. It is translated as CASSLSDWQFF.

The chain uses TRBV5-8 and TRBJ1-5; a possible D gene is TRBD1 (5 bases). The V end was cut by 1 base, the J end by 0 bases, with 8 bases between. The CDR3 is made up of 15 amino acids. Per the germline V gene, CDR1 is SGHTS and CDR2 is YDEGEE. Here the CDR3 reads CASSLRGTSNQPQHF. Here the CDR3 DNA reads TGTGCCAGCAGCTTGAGAGGGACTAGCAATCAGCCCCAGCATTTT. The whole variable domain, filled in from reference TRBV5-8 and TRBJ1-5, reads EAGVTQSPTHLIKTRGQQATLRCSPISGHTSVYWYQQALGLGLQFLLWYDEGEERNRGNFPPRFSGRQFPNYSSELNVNALELEDSALYLCASSLRGTSNQPQHFGDGTRLSIL.

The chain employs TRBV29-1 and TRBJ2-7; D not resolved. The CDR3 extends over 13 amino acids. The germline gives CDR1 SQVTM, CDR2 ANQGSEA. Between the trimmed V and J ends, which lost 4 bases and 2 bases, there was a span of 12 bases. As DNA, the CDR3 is TGCAGCGTTGGTGGGTGGGGTACCTACGAGCAGTACTTC. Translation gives CSVGGWGTYEQYF.